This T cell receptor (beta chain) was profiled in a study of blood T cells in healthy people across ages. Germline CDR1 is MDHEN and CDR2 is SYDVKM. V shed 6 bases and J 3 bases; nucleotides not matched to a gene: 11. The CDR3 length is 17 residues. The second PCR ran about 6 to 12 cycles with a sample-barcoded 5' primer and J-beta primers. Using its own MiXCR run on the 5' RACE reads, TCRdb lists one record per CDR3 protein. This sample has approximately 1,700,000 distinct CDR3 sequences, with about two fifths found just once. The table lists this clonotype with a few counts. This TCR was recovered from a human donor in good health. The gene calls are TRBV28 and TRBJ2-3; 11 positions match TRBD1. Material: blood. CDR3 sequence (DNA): TGTGCCAGCAGACCTACCCGGGGACAGGGGGGGACAGATACGCAGTATTTT. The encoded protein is CASRPTRGQGGTDTQYF.